The clone carrying this TCR beta chain has ten or more counts. The antigen remains undetermined. This entry belongs to a study of response to subunit inactivated influenza vaccine. TCRdb independently ran MiXCR on the RT-PCR reads; one entry per CDR3 protein. The sample lists hundreds of thousands of distinct CDR3 sequences, roughly 9.8% occurring once. The study's findings and limits: Researchers suggested that each seasonal influenza vaccination recruits few new T cells.

The germline gives CDR1 SGHDT, CDR2 YYEEEE. The CDR3 length is 15 residues. Deletions cut 4 bases from V and 2 bases from J, with 15 bases between. The sequences come from PBMCs from blood, collected more than 35 days after vaccination. The chain combines TRBV5-6 with TRBJ2-5; D unresolved. This TCR was sampled from a man aged 50 to 59 who received an inactivated influenza vaccine. The CDR3 nucleotides are TGTGCCAGCAGCAACATGAAAGTACTTCAAGAGACCCAGTACTTC. It codes for CASSNMKVLQETQYF.